This section outlines one T cell receptor (beta chain) sequence together with its context. Its binding antigen is unknown. No much larger clone exists at a distance of one base, and base qualities are not known. The germline ends are 11 bases apart after V is trimmed by 6 bases and J by 5 bases. The CDR3, from cysteine to phenylalanine, totals 13 residues. The kept DNA is CDR3 alone, 39 bases in frame from the first base. CDR1 and CDR2 were assigned from the germline V gene as ENHRY and SYGVKD. These data are taken from a study of blood T cell repertoires in COVID-19 (dated by TCRdb to 2019 to 2021). At the level of the whole study: Collaborator samples came from the United States, Italy and Spain and covered acute and convalescent phases of COVID-19. The dataset comprised deeply sampled blood TCRbeta repertoires from subjects exposed to, actively infected with, or recovered from COVID-19. The samples were drawn from the first 160 participants of the ongoing ImmuneRACE study and from 950 to 1,500 subjects provided by 6 global collaborators. Sample metadata almost always included a de-identified subject ID, COVID-19 status, age in years and sex. Where available, HLA class I and class II types were obtained from metadata supplied by the sample provider rather than from assay-based typing. The material from the prospective study consisted of cDNA or gDNA derived from T cells, B-cell-depleted T cells, or PBMCs. A freely available public database, intended as a resource for researchers studying the immune response to SARS-CoV-2, is where the repertoires were released.

General findings and caveats noted by the study authors: How much clinical and demographic metadata was included differed by source and by participant, and the metadata was provided uncurated.

TCRbeta CDR3 regions were amplified from genomic DNA by means of the immunoSEQ Assay, a bias-controlled multiplex PCR. As for how the authors treated the data: Within the assay, amplification of reference gene primers was used to estimate how many nucleated cells each sample contained. Sequence reads were collapsed and filtered to measure the absolute abundance of every unique TCRbeta CDR3 rearrangement. For each sample, productive Simpson clonality was calculated as the square root of Simpson's diversity index over productive rearrangements. TCRdb retrieved this table from immuneACCESS and kept in-frame rearrangements only. Not all clones are present; in checked studies, unresolved V genes account for under half, and no reason is known for the remainder. The DNA gave D and trimming, while V, J and clone size come from that table. The sample table contains 150,000 to 200,000 clones; only one count was recorded for 81% of them. Together, the top ten hold less than 15% of the sample.

One collaborating source in Seattle enrolled patients while the patients were actively infected and followed the patients over time throughout the course of disease. The collaborating institutions used their own protocols to collect whole blood in K2EDTA tubes. For TCRbeta analysis, collaborators shipped samples in one of three forms: frozen whole blood, isolated PBMCs, or DNA extracted from either of those sample types. The sequence derives from a woman of 80 years or more with COVID-19, enrolled during active disease. Recombination joined TRBV10-3 with TRBJ1-5; the D segment could be TRBD1, given 5 matching bases. Input material: peripheral blood. At the DNA level, the sequence is TGTGCCATCAGGGTAGACAGTGATCAGCCCCAGCATTTT. Translated, this gives CAIRVDSDQPQHF.